A single TCR beta chain is shown here with its context. This sample is part of a study of Tregs in tolerant kidney transplant recipients. This table comes from immunoSEQ multiplex PCR, and its TCRdb copy is limited to in-frame clones, with some not included. The data contain about 94,000 clones, 80% to 95% of them seen just once; the ten biggest clones take up 0.46%. Germline V CDR1 and CDR2: MNHNY, SVGAGI (reference sequence). The CDR3 totals 16 residues. V lost 6 bases to trimming and J lost 0 bases; unmatched junction nucleotides: 8. This clonotype was obtained from a human donor who received a combined kidney and bone marrow transplant. The chain uses TRBV6-6 and TRBJ1-1, with 9 bases matching TRBD1. The source was CD4+ T cells from blood, collected before the transplant. The DNA of the CDR3 is TGTGCCAGCAGAGAAATCACAGGGGGCTTGAACACTGAAGCTTTCTTT. Its translation is CASREITGGLNTEAFF.